These T cell receptor beta chains were read from a single sample in a study of cytotoxic CD8 clonotypes in ibrutinib-treated CLL. Repertoires were generated with immunoSEQ multiplex PCR, while TCRdb's copy carries only in-frame clones and drops some. The table shows tens of thousands of clones, with approximately 57% occurring only once. This material consisted of PBMCs, taken after 12 months of ibrutinib treatment. These receptors originate from a human donor with chronic lymphocytic leukemia. The CDR3 runs from the conserved cysteine through the conserved F or W. D genes are given only for firm matches. The listing skips clone size in some rows; elsewhere it reads once, few, many or a size class.

cdr3_aa	cdr3_nt	d_call	j_call	v_call	clone_size
CASSLDTGSGGYTF	TGTGCCAGCAGTTTAGACACAGGGTCGGGTGGCTACACCTTC	-	TRBJ1-2	TRBV28	-
CASSYRGHNEQFF	TGTGCCAGCAGTTACAGGGGGCACAATGAGCAGTTCTTC	TRBD1	TRBJ2-1	TRBV6-5	-
CSVEPAGQRYGYTF	TGCAGCGTTGAACCAGCCGGACAGCGGTATGGCTACACCTTC	-	TRBJ1-2	TRBV29-1	-
CASSLQGQGTQYF	TGTGCCAGCAGTTTACAGGGTCAGGGGACCCAGTACTTC	-	TRBJ2-5	TRBV27	-
CASNRAASALETQYF	TGTGCCAGCAACCGGGCGGCTAGCGCCCTAGAGACCCAGTACTTC	-	TRBJ2-5	TRBV7-2	-
CASSLYGPYGYTF	TGCGCCAGCAGCTTGTATGGACCCTATGGCTACACCTTC	-	TRBJ1-2	TRBV5-1	-
CATSRSQASANTGELFF	TGTGCCACCAGCAGATCCCAGGCCAGCGCGAACACCGGGGAGCTGTTTTTT	-	TRBJ2-2	TRBV15	-
CASSSTSPQETQYF	TGTGCCAGCAGTAGCACTAGCCCGCAAGAGACCCAGTACTTC	-	TRBJ2-5	TRBV28	-
CASSFGTNYGYTF	TGTGCCAGCAGCTTTGGGACTAACTATGGCTACACCTTC	-	TRBJ1-2	TRBV6-5	few
CASSIENRGTEAFF	TGTGCCAGTAGTATAGAAAACCGGGGGACTGAAGCTTTCTTT	-	TRBJ1-1	TRBV19	-
CASSPWGSVAGELFF	TGTGCCAGCAGCCCATGGGGCTCTGTGGCCGGGGAGCTGTTTTTT	-	TRBJ2-2	TRBV2	few
CASGRRNTGELFF	TGTGCCAGCGGCCGGAGGAACACCGGGGAGCTGTTTTTT	-	TRBJ2-2	TRBV6-5	once
CASGLGNGYTF	TGTGCCAGCGGGTTAGGGAATGGCTACACCTTC	-	TRBJ1-2	TRBV6-4	many
CASKARGNTEAFF	TGTGCCAGCAAGGCACGGGGTAACACTGAAGCTTTCTTT	-	TRBJ1-1	TRBV6-5	few
CASSVAGGSSYEQYF	TGTGCCAGCAGCGTAGCTGGTGGTAGCTCCTACGAGCAGTACTTC	-	TRBJ2-7	TRBV9	-
CASSSTGLAGAYNEQFF	TGCGCCAGCAGCTCCACCGGACTAGCGGGAGCCTACAATGAGCAGTTCTTC	TRBD2	TRBJ2-1	TRBV5-1	-
CASSLAGGVHEQFF	TGTGCCAGCAGCTTAGCGGGGGGGGTCCATGAGCAGTTCTTC	TRBD2	TRBJ2-1	TRBV7-2	-
CATTGKGDTQYF	TGTGCCACAACAGGGAAGGGAGATACGCAGTATTTT	-	TRBJ2-3	TRBV6-5	-
CASRRLLEGAGELFF	TGCGCCAGCCGCCGCCTCCTAGAAGGAGCAGGGGAGCTGTTTTTT	-	TRBJ2-2	TRBV5-1	-
CASSLIGTDTQYF	TGCGCCAGCAGCTTGATAGGCACAGATACGCAGTATTTT	-	TRBJ2-3	TRBV5-1	-
CASVRNFGNTIYF	TGTGCCAGCGTTAGGAACTTCGGAAACACCATATATTTT	-	TRBJ1-3	TRBV6-6	-
CASSEVSIAGASTDTQYF	TGTGCCAGCAGTGAAGTAAGCATAGCGGGAGCTAGCACAGATACGCAGTATTTT	TRBD2	TRBJ2-3	TRBV2	few
CASSLEIPPRQYF	TGCGCCAGCAGCTTGGAGATCCCTCCGAGGCAGTATTTT	-	TRBJ2-3	TRBV5-1	-
CASSLMSANTGELFF	TGTGCCAGCAGCTTGATGTCAGCGAACACCGGGGAGCTGTTTTTT	-	TRBJ2-2	TRBV5-4	medium-sized
CATRGSDRGRRDTQYF	TGTGCCACCAGAGGATCCGACAGAGGGAGGAGAGATACGCAGTATTTT	-	TRBJ2-3	TRBV15	once
CAIKGQGDYGYTF	TGTGCCATCAAGGGACAGGGAGACTATGGCTACACCTTC	TRBD1	TRBJ1-2	TRBV10-3	many
CASSPPASGRFVNEQYF	TGTGCCAGCTCACCACCAGCTAGCGGGAGATTCGTGAACGAGCAGTACTTC	TRBD2	TRBJ2-7	TRBV18	-
CASSEVGGRSYEQYF	TGTGCCAGCAGTGAAGTAGGCGGGAGATCATACGAGCAGTACTTC	TRBD2	TRBJ2-7	TRBV6-1	-
CAWSVWDTEAFF	TGTGCCTGGAGTGTGTGGGACACTGAAGCTTTCTTT	-	TRBJ1-1	TRBV30	-
CASSLGVIGNTEAFF	TGTGCCAGCAGCTTAGGGGTAATTGGGAACACTGAAGCTTTCTTT	-	TRBJ1-1	TRBV7-8	few
CASSSRGSTGELFF	TGTGCCAGCAGCTCCCGCGGATCCACCGGGGAGCTGTTTTTT	-	TRBJ2-2	TRBV7-8	medium-sized
CASSVAGGPSTDTQYF	TGTGCCAGCAGCGTAGCCGGAGGGCCGAGCACAGATACGCAGTATTTT	-	TRBJ2-3	TRBV9	few
CASSFDSGSYEQYF	TGTGCCAGCAGTTTTGATTCCGGCTCCTACGAGCAGTACTTC	-	TRBJ2-7	TRBV6-5	-
CASSRPGGGTEAFF	TGTGCCAGCAGCCGACCCGGGGGGGGCACTGAAGCTTTCTTT	-	TRBJ1-1	TRBV14	-
CASSTRLADTDTQYF	TGTGCCAGCAGTACCCGACTAGCGGACACAGATACGCAGTATTTT	TRBD2	TRBJ2-3	TRBV28	-
CASSPGQGNEKLFF	TGTGCCAGCAGCCCTGGACAGGGGAACGAAAAACTGTTTTTT	TRBD1	TRBJ1-4	TRBV7-8	-
CASFSGNSPLHF	TGTGCCAGCTTTTCGGGAAATTCACCCCTCCACTTT	-	TRBJ1-6	TRBV6-5	-
CASSESRGRETQYF	TGCGCCAGCAGTGAGTCACGGGGGCGCGAGACCCAGTACTTC	-	TRBJ2-5	TRBV10-1	-
CASNPQDAYEQYF	TGCGCCAGCAATCCCCAGGATGCCTACGAGCAGTACTTC	-	TRBJ2-7	TRBV5-4	-
CASSLGILGKETQYF	TGTGCCAGCAGCTTAGGAATCTTAGGGAAGGAGACCCAGTACTTC	-	TRBJ2-5	TRBV7-9	-
CASSPQGKEYGYTF	TGTGCCAGTAGTCCACAGGGGAAGGAATATGGCTACACCTTC	TRBD1	TRBJ1-2	TRBV19	few
CAISTGVLYGYTF	TGTGCCATCAGTACAGGGGTACTCTATGGCTACACCTTC	TRBD1	TRBJ1-2	TRBV10-3	few
CASSFNGEETQYF	TGTGCCAGCAGCTTCAATGGGGAAGAGACCCAGTACTTC	-	TRBJ2-5	TRBV11-2	-
CSAGGADTQYF	TGCAGTGCCGGAGGGGCAGATACGCAGTATTTT	-	TRBJ2-3	TRBV20-1	-
CATSPGIGQFF	TGTGCCACCAGCCCTGGGATCGGGCAGTTCTTC	-	TRBJ2-1	TRBV15	many
CASSEVVGLALRVPYEQYF	TGTGCCAGCAGTGAAGTTGTGGGACTAGCGCTAAGAGTCCCCTACGAGCAGTACTTC	TRBD2	TRBJ2-7	TRBV2	-
CASSWTGRNSPLHF	TGCGCCAGCAGCTGGACAGGGCGGAATTCACCCCTCCACTTT	TRBD1	TRBJ1-6	TRBV5-1	few
CASSPYKGIGELFF	TGTGCCAGCTCACCATATAAGGGCATCGGGGAGCTGTTTTTT	-	TRBJ2-2	TRBV18	few
CAISPTSGRLYNEQFF	TGTGCCATCAGCCCAACTAGCGGGAGATTGTACAATGAGCAGTTCTTC	TRBD2	TRBJ2-1	TRBV10-3	many
CASSEGQFYEQYF	TGTGCCAGCAGTGAGGGACAGTTCTACGAGCAGTACTTC	TRBD1	TRBJ2-7	TRBV6-1	-
CASSLAHRANYGYTF	TGTGCCAGCAGCTTAGCCCACAGAGCCAACTATGGCTACACCTTC	-	TRBJ1-2	TRBV7-9	medium-sized
CASSYRQGGEQYF	TGTGCCAGCAGTTACCGACAGGGGGGGGAGCAGTACTTC	TRBD1	TRBJ2-7	TRBV6-5	once
CASSLEFSGRANEQFF	TGTGCCAGCAGCTTGGAGTTCAGCGGTCGGGCAAATGAGCAGTTCTTC	-	TRBJ2-1	TRBV5-4	-
CASRTGASGDPNQPQHF	TGTGCCAGTCGGACAGGGGCCTCCGGAGACCCTAATCAGCCCCAGCATTTT	TRBD1	TRBJ1-5	TRBV27	-
CATGTTDTQYF	TGTGCCACGGGGACAACAGATACGCAGTATTTT	-	TRBJ2-3	TRBV6-5	-
CASSPRTAQETQYF	TGTGCCAGCAGCCCTAGGACAGCTCAAGAGACCCAGTACTTC	-	TRBJ2-5	TRBV4-2	-